The TCR beta chain under discussion was sequenced for a study of T cell changes during pregnancy in multiple sclerosis. Some clones are missing from TCRdb's copy, which holds only in-frame ones; the method was immunoSEQ multiplex PCR. The sample holds more than 55,000 clones, about nine tenths seen once. The germline CDR1 and CDR2 sequences are SGHVS and FQNEAQ. The CDR3 length is 18 residues. V lost 0 bases, J lost 1 base, and 5 bases stayed unmatched. The chain uses TRBV7-8 and TRBJ2-2; 10 bases agree with TRBD2. The sample consisted of peripheral blood, taken in the second trimester of pregnancy. The receptor's source is a female donor with multiple sclerosis, enrolled in a pregnancy study. CDR3 in amino acids: CASSLAGLAGVNTGELFF. CDR3 coding DNA: TGTGCCAGCAGCTTAGCTGGCCTAGCGGGGGTGAACACCGGGGAGCTGTTTTTT.